The next 16 T cell receptor beta chains were all read from a single sample in a study of blood T cell repertoires in COVID-19. TCRdb's copy holds only in-frame clones and misses some; the assay was immunoSEQ multiplex PCR. The sample yields some 150,000 clones, around 85% seen once. The sample was peripheral blood. The receptors were sampled from a woman aged 55-70 years with COVID-19, enrolled during active disease.

CDR3: CASSQSQGRTDTQYF. Written as DNA, the CDR3 is TGTGCCAGCAGCCAATCGCAGGGTCGCACAGATACGCAGTATTTT. The chain links TRBV16 to TRBJ2-3; maybe TRBD1 (5 bases). Germline V gives CDR1 KGHSY, CDR2 FQNENV. This CDR3 spans 15 amino acids. V gave up 0 bases and J gave up 1 base, with 8 bases separating them.

There are a few counts of this clone. The V gene is TRBV9, the J gene TRBJ1-4, with D hard to call. The germline V gene encodes CDR1 SGDLS and CDR2 YYNGEE. V lost 3 bases and J lost 8, with 8 bases in between. CDR3 length: 12 amino acids. The CDR3 is CASSADFEKLFF. In DNA form, the CDR3 reads TGTGCCAGCAGCGCAGATTTCGAAAAACTGTTTTTT.

The CDR3 DNA reads as TGCGCCAGCAGTAGCGGGCAAGTCTACGAGCAGTACTTC. This gives the protein CASSSGQVYEQYF. J is TRBJ2-7 and V is TRBV10-2, with D perhaps TRBD2 (6 bases). The CDR3 has 13 amino acids. V was trimmed by 5 bases and J by 3 bases, leaving 11 bases between them. Germline CDR1 WSHSY, CDR2 SAAADI.

The chain couples TRBV12-3 or TRBV12-4 to TRBJ1-5, with D hard to call. V was clipped by 6 bases and J by 0 bases, with 3 bases between them. The CDR3 consists of 12 residues. The CDR3 sequence is CASRSSNQPQHF. The CDR3 region has the DNA TGTGCCAGCAGGAGTAGCAATCAGCCCCAGCATTTT.

Here the CDR3 DNA reads TGTGCCAGTAGAAACAGGGACAGGGGATTTGAGCAGTTCTTC. Protein product: CASRNRDRGFEQFF. The chain recombines TRBV19 with TRBJ2-1, with TRBD1 identical over 10 bases. The CDR3 consists of 14 residues. The J segment lost 9 bases and the V segment lost 6 bases, leaving 8 bases of the junction unmatched. Germline V gives CDR1 LNHDA, CDR2 SQIVND (reference sequence).

The rearrangement uses TRBV13 and TRBJ1-1, with TRBD1 as a possible D gene (5 bases). The V gene's germline CDR1 is PRHDT and CDR2 FYEKMQ (reference sequence). Trimming removed 0 bases from V and 4 bases from J, with 6 bases in between. The CDR3 contains 13 residues. The CDR3 protein is CASSLGGATEAFF. For the CDR3, the DNA is TGTGCCAGCAGCTTAGGAGGGGCCACTGAAGCTTTCTTT.

V usage is TRBV24-1 and J usage is TRBJ2-7; TRBD1 matches at 8 bases. This CDR3 is built from 13 residues. The trim removed 9 bases at V and 5 bases at J, leaving 8 bases unmatched. Per the germline V gene, CDR1 is KGHDR and CDR2 is SFDVKD. CDR3 in DNA: TGTGCCACCGAGGGCAGGGGGCTCAACGAGCAGTACTTC. It is translated as CATEGRGLNEQYF.

This chain connects TRBV4-3 to TRBJ2-7; 9 positions match TRBD1. V lost 1 base and J lost 6; bases outside the gene matches: 7. Per germline, CDR1 LGHNA and CDR2 YSLEER. The CDR3 consists of 15 residues. CDR3 DNA sequence: TGCGCCAGCAGCCAAGGGGAAAGGGACAGGGTCGAGCAGTACTTC. This encodes CASSQGERDRVEQYF.

The chain carries TRBV6-2 or TRBV6-3 and TRBJ1-4; no definite D call. V lost 0 bases, J lost 13 bases, and 15 bases lay in between. Germline values: CDR1 MNHEY, CDR2 SVGEGT. The CDR3 is 14 residues long. This chain's CDR3 is CASSYSTARHGLFF. In DNA form, the CDR3 reads TGTGCCAGCAGTTACTCAACAGCCAGGCACGGACTGTTTTTT.

The J gene is TRBJ2-7, the V gene TRBV5-1; TRBD2 aligns across 10 bases. CDR3 length: 16 residues. V was pared by 3 bases and J by 6 bases, with 12 bases of the junction left unmatched. Looked up from germline, CDR1 is SGHRS and CDR2 is YFSETQ. The CDR3 is CASSSFVGLAALEQYF. Written as DNA, the CDR3 is TGCGCCAGCAGCTCCTTCGTTGGACTAGCGGCTCTCGAGCAGTACTTC.

The chain has TRBV24-1 and TRBJ2-1; tentatively, D is TRBD1 (7 bases). V was trimmed by 8 bases and J by 5 bases, leaving 18 bases between them. CDR1 is KGHDR and CDR2 is SFDVKD in the germline V gene. The CDR3 has 15 amino acids. This chain's CDR3 is CATTSRDRSDNEQFF. CDR3 bases: TGTGCCACCACTTCGCGGGACAGATCCGACAATGAGCAGTTCTTC.

This chain joins TRBV7-9 and TRBJ1-1; D is uncertain. Germline CDR1 SEHNR, CDR2 FQNEAQ (reference sequence). Trimming removed 5 bases at V and 4 bases at J, with 14 bases between. The CDR3 runs to 14 residues. CDR3 nucleotide sequence: TGTGCCAGCAGCCCTCTCGAACACCTCACTGAAGCTTTCTTT. Residues: CASSPLEHLTEAFF.

This chain joins TRBV11-2 and TRBJ2-3, with 7 positions matching TRBD1. V shed 4 bases, J shed 2 bases, and the junction held 6 bases outside the gene matches. The CDR3 runs 15 residues. Looked up from germline, CDR1 is SGHAT and CDR2 is FQNNGV. The CDR3 region is CASSSDGQVTDTQYF. For the CDR3, the DNA is TGTGCCAGCAGCTCGGATGGACAGGTCACAGATACGCAGTATTTT.

V is TRBV6-2 or TRBV6-3 and J is TRBJ1-2, with D tentatively TRBD1 (6 bases). Between the trimmed V and J ends, which lost 5 bases and 8 bases, there was a span of 12 bases. Germline V gene sequence: CDR1 MNHEY, CDR2 SVGEGT. CDR3 size: 12 residues. CDR3 DNA sequence: TGTGCCAGCAGTACTTGGACAGTCGGCTACACCTTC. It encodes CASSTWTVGYTF.

Only one count was recorded for this clone. J is TRBJ1-2 and V is TRBV4-2; TRBD1 agrees at 9 bases. Losses at the gene ends were 0 bases for V and 7 bases for J; bases not matched to a gene: 3. CDR3 length equals 14 residues. The germline V gene encodes CDR1 LGHNA and CDR2 YNFKEQ. CDR3 sequence: CASSQEQGAGGYTF. The CDR3 DNA is TGTGCCAGCAGCCAAGAACAGGGGGCAGGTGGCTACACCTTC.

The J gene is TRBJ2-7, the V gene TRBV6-2 or TRBV6-3, with 8 bases aligning to TRBD2. Germline trimming cut 2 bases from V and 4 bases from J; bases unmatched to any gene: 10. Germline V gives CDR1 MNHEY, CDR2 SVGEGT. The CDR3 contains 16 residues. CDR3 sequence: CASSYPSSGWRYEQYF. DNA for the CDR3: TGTGCCAGCAGTTACCCCTCTAGCGGGTGGCGATACGAGCAGTACTTC.